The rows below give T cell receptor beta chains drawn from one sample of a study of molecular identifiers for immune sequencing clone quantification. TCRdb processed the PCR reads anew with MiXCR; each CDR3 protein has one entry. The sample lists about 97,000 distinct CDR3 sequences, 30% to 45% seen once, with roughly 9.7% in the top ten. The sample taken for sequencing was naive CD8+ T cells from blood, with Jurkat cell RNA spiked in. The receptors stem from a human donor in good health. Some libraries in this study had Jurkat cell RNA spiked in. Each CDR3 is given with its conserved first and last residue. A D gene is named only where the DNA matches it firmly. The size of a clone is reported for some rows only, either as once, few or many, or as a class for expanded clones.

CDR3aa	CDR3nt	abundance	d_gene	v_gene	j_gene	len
CASSLDKIEWPQHF	TGCGCCAGCAGCCTCGACAAGATTGAGTGGCCCCAGCATTTT	many	-	TRBV4-1	TRBJ1-5	14
CASSTGLAPLEQYF	TGTGCCAGCAGTACGGGACTAGCACCGCTGGAGCAGTACTTC	few	TRBD2	TRBV7-9	TRBJ2-7	14
CSARAQGGEQYF	TGCAGTGCTAGAGCCCAGGGTGGCGAGCAGTACTTC	many	-	TRBV20-1	TRBJ2-7	12
CASSYGTASYEQYF	TGTGCCAGCAGTTACGGGACAGCCTCCTACGAGCAGTACTTC	many	TRBD1	TRBV6-5	TRBJ2-7	14
CASTLLAEGAGELLF	TGTGCCAGTACCCTACTGGCGGAGGGGGCCGGGGAGCTGCTTTTT	-	-	TRBV19	TRBJ2-2	15
CASSPGTRSYEQYF	TGCGCCAGCAGCCCCGGGACTCGCTCCTACGAGCAGTACTTC	many	-	TRBV5-1	TRBJ2-7	14
CASSETSGLYRETQYF	TGTGCCAGCAGCGAGACTAGCGGACTGTACCGAGAGACCCAGTACTTC	many	TRBD2	TRBV9	TRBJ2-5	16
CASSDRGSGNTIYF	TGTGCCAGCAGCGACAGGGGATCTGGAAACACCATATATTTT	few	TRBD1	TRBV5-6	TRBJ1-3	14
CAGSQGQGRYEQYF	TGCGCCGGCAGCCAAGGACAGGGGCGCTACGAGCAGTACTTC	few	TRBD1	TRBV4-3	TRBJ2-7	14
CASRLAGGLGAGELFF	TGCGCCAGCAGACTAGCGGGAGGGCTGGGGGCCGGGGAGCTGTTTTTT	-	TRBD2	TRBV4-1	TRBJ2-2	16
CASSYGSNEQFF	TGTGCCAGCAGTTACGGGTCGAATGAGCAGTTCTTC	-	-	TRBV6-2/TRBV6-3	TRBJ2-1	12
CSARVGQGGTLPYPDTQYF	TGCAGTGCTAGAGTGGGTCAGGGCGGTACCCTACCGTACCCAGATACGCAGTATTTT	-	-	TRBV20-1	TRBJ2-3	19
CVSGWGATYEQYF	TGTGTCAGCGGCTGGGGGGCTACCTACGAGCAGTACTTC	-	-	TRBV27	TRBJ2-7	13
CASSLYRAYEQYF	TGTGCCAGCAGTTTATACAGAGCCTACGAGCAGTACTTC	-	-	TRBV28	TRBJ2-7	13
CASSQEFYGSSYNEQFF	TGTGCCAGCAGCCAAGAGTTTTACGGGAGCTCCTACAATGAGCAGTTCTTC	-	-	TRBV4-2	TRBJ2-1	17
CASSLFGRTTEVEPQYF	TGTGCCAGCAGCTTATTTGGGCGGACTACGGAAGTTGAGCCCCAGTACTTC	-	-	TRBV7-6	TRBJ2-5	17
CASTPEGQGFNQPQHF	TGTGCCAGCACACCCGAGGGACAGGGATTCAATCAGCCCCAGCATTTT	many	TRBD1	TRBV28	TRBJ1-5	16
CASSLGRQDLSYEQYF	TGTGCCAGCAGTTTGGGAAGACAGGACCTCTCCTACGAGCAGTACTTC	-	-	TRBV28	TRBJ2-7	16
CASSQLGQGLGEKLFF	TGTGCCAGCAGCCAACTGGGACAGGGACTTGGTGAAAAACTGTTTTTT	many	TRBD1	TRBV7-9	TRBJ1-4	16
CASSPAILPANEELFF	TGTGCCAGCAGCCCGGCCATTCTACCAGCTAATGAAGAGCTGTTTTTT	-	-	TRBV7-9	TRBJ1-4	16
CASRSLRDPFQFF	TGTGCCAGCAGATCCCTTAGGGACCCCTTTCAGTTCTTC	few	-	TRBV12-3/TRBV12-4	TRBJ2-1	13
CASTNGRGHEQYF	TGTGCCAGCACCAATGGTAGGGGCCACGAGCAGTACTTC	-	-	TRBV25-1	TRBJ2-7	13
CASRYFGLAKNIQYF	TGTGCCAGCAGATACTTTGGACTTGCCAAAAACATTCAGTACTTC	-	-	TRBV6-2/TRBV6-3	TRBJ2-4	15
CASSIADGRYEQYF	TGTGCCAGTAGTATAGCGGACGGGAGATACGAGCAGTACTTC	few	-	TRBV19	TRBJ2-7	14
CASSLTGTGDFDGYTF	TGTGCCAGCAGTTTGACCGGGACAGGGGACTTTGACGGCTACACCTTC	few	TRBD1	TRBV7-2	TRBJ1-2	16
CASSAGTGSSYEQYF	TGTGCCAGTAGTGCCGGGACAGGGAGCTCCTACGAGCAGTACTTC	few	TRBD1	TRBV19	TRBJ2-7	15
CASSVGSGSHLFF	TGTGCCAGCAGCGTAGGCTCAGGGTCGCATCTGTTTTTT	many	-	TRBV9	TRBJ1-4	13
CASSWGQSTDTQYF	TGTGCCAGCAGTTGGGGACAGAGCACAGATACGCAGTATTTT	few	TRBD1	TRBV12-3/TRBV12-4	TRBJ2-3	14
CASGHGRGGEAFF	TGTGCCAGCGGACATGGGCGAGGGGGTGAAGCTTTCTTT	-	-	TRBV4-2	TRBJ1-1	13
CASSLGAGNEQYF	TGTGCCAGCAGCTTAGGGGCGGGGAACGAGCAGTACTTC	-	-	TRBV7-9	TRBJ2-7	13
CASSPPGGGPYNEQFF	TGTGCCAGCAGCCCCCCTGGGGGGGGGCCTTACAATGAGCAGTTCTTC	few	-	TRBV7-8	TRBJ2-1	16